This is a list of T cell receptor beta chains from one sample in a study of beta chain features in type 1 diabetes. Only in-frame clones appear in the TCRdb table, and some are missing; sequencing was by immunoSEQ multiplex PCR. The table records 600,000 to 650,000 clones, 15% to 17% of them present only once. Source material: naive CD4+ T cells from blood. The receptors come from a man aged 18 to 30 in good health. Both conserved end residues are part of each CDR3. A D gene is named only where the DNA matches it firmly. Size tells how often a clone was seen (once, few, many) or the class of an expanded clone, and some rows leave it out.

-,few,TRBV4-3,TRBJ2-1,TGCGCCAGCAGCCACGACAGGTTGGGGATGAAGAATGAGCAGTTCTTC,CASSHDRLGMKNEQFF
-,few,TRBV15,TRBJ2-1,TGTGCCACCAGCACAAGAGGGAGGTTACAAAATGAGCAGTTCTTC,CATSTRGRLQNEQFF
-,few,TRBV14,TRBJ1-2,TGTGCCAGCAGCCGCTTGGACGGGAACTATGGCTACACCTTC,CASSRLDGNYGYTF
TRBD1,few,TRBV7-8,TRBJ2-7,TGTGCCAGCAGCTTAGCCATTCGACAGGGAGACTACGAGCAGTACTTC,CASSLAIRQGDYEQYF
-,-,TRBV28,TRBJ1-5,TGTGCCAGCAGTTCGTTTATAGGGGTCCAGCATTTT,CASSSFIGVQHF
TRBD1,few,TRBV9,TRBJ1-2,TGTGCCAGCAGCATTTTACCGGGACAGAAGTCCTATGGCTACACCTTC,CASSILPGQKSYGYTF
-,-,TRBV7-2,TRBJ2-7,TGTGCCAGCAGCTTAGGGGAGACTTCCTACGAGCAGTACTTC,CASSLGETSYEQYF
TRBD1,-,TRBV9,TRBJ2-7,TGTGCCAGCAGCCTAAGGACAGGGCAGGGCTCGTACGAGCAGTACTTC,CASSLRTGQGSYEQYF
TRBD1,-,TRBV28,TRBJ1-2,TGTGCCAGCAGTTCCGGGACAGGGACCAGCGGCTACACCTTC,CASSSGTGTSGYTF
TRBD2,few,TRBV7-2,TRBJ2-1,TGTGCCAGCAGCCCCAGGACTAGCGGGAGACACAATGAGCAGTTCTTC,CASSPRTSGRHNEQFF
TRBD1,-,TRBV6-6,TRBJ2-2,TGTGCCAGCAGTTACGGGGACAGGGTCACCGGGGAGCTGTTTTTT,CASSYGDRVTGELFF
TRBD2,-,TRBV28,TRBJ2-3,TGTGCCGGCAAGCGGGGGGGTTCAGATACGCAGTATTTT,CAGKRGGSDTQYF
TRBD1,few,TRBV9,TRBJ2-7,TGTGCCAGCAGCGCCGGACAGGGTGGCTACGAGCAGTACTTC,CASSAGQGGYEQYF
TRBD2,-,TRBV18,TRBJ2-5,TGTGCCAGCTCACCTACTAGCGGGAGAACTTCCCAGTACTTC,CASSPTSGRTSQYF
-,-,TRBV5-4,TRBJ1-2,TGTGCCAGCAGCTTGGTGTCGCTGGTGGGGAGGCGGGGTAACTATGGCTACACCTTC,CASSLVSLVGRRGNYGYTF
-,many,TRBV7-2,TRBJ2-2,TGTGCCAGCAGCTTGAACACCGGGGAGCTGTTTTTT,CASSLNTGELFF
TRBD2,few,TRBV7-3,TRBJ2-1,TGTGCCAGCAGCTTAAGGTCTAGCGGGGGGAATGAGCAGTTCTTC,CASSLRSSGGNEQFF
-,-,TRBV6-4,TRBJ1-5,TGTGCCAGCAGGTCCCATCGGGGGCGTCAGCCCCAGCATTTT,CASRSHRGRQPQHF
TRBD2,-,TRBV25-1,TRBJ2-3,TGTGCCAGCAGTGTTAGCGGGAGGGCAACAGATACGCAGTATTTT,CASSVSGRATDTQYF
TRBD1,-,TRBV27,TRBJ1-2,TGTGCCAGCAGTTCACCTGGACAGGGGTCAAAGGACTATGGCTACACCTTC,CASSSPGQGSKDYGYTF
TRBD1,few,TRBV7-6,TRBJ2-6,TGTGCCAGCAGCCTAGGGGGCGCTGGGGCCAACGTCCTGACTTTC,CASSLGGAGANVLTF
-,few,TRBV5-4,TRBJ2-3,TGTGCCAGCAGCTTCGGACCCATCACAGATACGCAGTATTTT,CASSFGPITDTQYF
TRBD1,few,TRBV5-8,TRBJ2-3,TGTGCCAGCAGCATAAACCGGGACAGAGGTGTATATTTT,CASSINRDRGVYF
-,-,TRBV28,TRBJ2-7,TGTGCCAGCGTAGGTCCTAGCTCCTACGAGCAGTACTTC,CASVGPSSYEQYF
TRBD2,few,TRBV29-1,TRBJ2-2,TGCAGCGTTGAACGGACTAGTTCCGCGAACACCGGGGAGCTGTTTTTT,CSVERTSSANTGELFF
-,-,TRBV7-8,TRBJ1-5,TGTGCCAGCAGCTTAGAAGAAAACAGACATAGCAATCAGCCCCAGCATTTT,CASSLEENRHSNQPQHF
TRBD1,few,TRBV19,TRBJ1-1,TGTGCCAGTAGCGGACAGGGTCTCACTGAAGCTTTCTTT,CASSGQGLTEAFF
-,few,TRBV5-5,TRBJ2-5,TGTGCCAGCAGCTTATTGGCAGAAGAGACCCAGTACTTC,CASSLLAEETQYF
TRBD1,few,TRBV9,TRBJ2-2,TGTGCCAGCAGCGACTATGACAGGGGGCGCGGCACCGGGGAGCTGTTTTTT,CASSDYDRGRGTGELFF
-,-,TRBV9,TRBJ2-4,TGTGCCAGCAGCGTAATGACGGAGGGCATTCAGTACTTC,CASSVMTEGIQYF
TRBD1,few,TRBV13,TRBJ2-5,TGTGCCAGCAGCCACAGGGACAGGGTGGTTTCGGAGACCCAGTACTTC,CASSHRDRVVSETQYF
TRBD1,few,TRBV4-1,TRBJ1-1,TGCGCCAGCAGGTTTCCGGGACAGAAGTCTGAAGCTTTCTTT,CASRFPGQKSEAFF
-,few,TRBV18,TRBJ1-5,TGTGCCAGCTCACCATTCAGGGGACAGCCCCAGCATTTT,CASSPFRGQPQHF
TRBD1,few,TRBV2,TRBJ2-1,TGTGCCAGCAGTGGGGACAGGGGAACCTACAATGAGCAGTTCTTC,CASSGDRGTYNEQFF
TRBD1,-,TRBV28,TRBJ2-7,TGTGCCAGCACCCCGGGACAGGGGGGTAGGGACGAGCAGTACTTC,CASTPGQGGRDEQYF
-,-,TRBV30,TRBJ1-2,TGTGCCTGGAGCCAGACTAACTATGGCTACACCTTC,CAWSQTNYGYTF
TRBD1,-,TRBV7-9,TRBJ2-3,TGTGCCAGCATCAGGACAGGGGGCGTAGATACGCAGTATTTT,CASIRTGGVDTQYF
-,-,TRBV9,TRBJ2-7,TGTGCCAGCAGCCGGGACGGTTACTACGAGCAGTACTTC,CASSRDGYYEQYF
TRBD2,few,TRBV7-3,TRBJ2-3,TGTGCCAGCAGCCTGCGACTAGCTTCAACAGATACGCAGTATTTT,CASSLRLASTDTQYF
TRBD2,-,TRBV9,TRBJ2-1,TGTGCCAGCAGCGTAGCCAGCGGGGGCTACAATGAGCAGTTCTTC,CASSVASGGYNEQFF
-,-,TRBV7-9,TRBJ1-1,TGTGCCAGCAGCATACTTCCAAGGACTGAAGCTTTCTTT,CASSILPRTEAFF
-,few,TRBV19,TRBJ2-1,TGTGCCACGACGCGGGCTAGCGAGTACAATGAGCAGTTCTTC,CATTRASEYNEQFF
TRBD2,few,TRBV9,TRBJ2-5,TGTGCCAGCAGCGTCCTAGCGGGGGGGCCGCAGACCCAGTACTTC,CASSVLAGGPQTQYF
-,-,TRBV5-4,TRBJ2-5,TGTGCCAGCAGCTTGCGGGCTGGAGAGACCCAGTACTTC,CASSLRAGETQYF
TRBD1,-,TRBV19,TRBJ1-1,TGTGCCAGTAGTATGGGGCGCGACAGGGGGAAGACTGAAGCTTTCTTT,CASSMGRDRGKTEAFF
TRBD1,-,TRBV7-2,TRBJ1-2,TGTGCCAGCAGCTACACAGGGGGACCGAGTGGCTACACCTTC,CASSYTGGPSGYTF
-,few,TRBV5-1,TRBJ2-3,TGCGCCAGCAGCTTGACGGGCGGACCCAGCACAGATACGCAGTATTTT,CASSLTGGPSTDTQYF
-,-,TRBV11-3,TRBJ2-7,TGTGCCAGCAGCTTAGAGACAGGTACCTCCTACGAGCAGTACTTC,CASSLETGTSYEQYF
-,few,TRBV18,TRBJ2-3,TGTGCCAGCTCACAACTACCGGGGCCAGGGATTGATACGCAGTATTTT,CASSQLPGPGIDTQYF
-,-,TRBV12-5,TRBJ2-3,TGTGCTAGTGGTTTGACCCTAAGCACAGATACGCAGTATTTT,CASGLTLSTDTQYF
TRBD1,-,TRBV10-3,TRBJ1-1,TGTGCCATCTCCTCTGGGGACAGGGGCACTGAAGCTTTCTTT,CAISSGDRGTEAFF
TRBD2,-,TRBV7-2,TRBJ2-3,TGTGCCAGCAGCTTAGCACTAGCGGGGGGGCGCACAGATACGCAGTATTTT,CASSLALAGGRTDTQYF
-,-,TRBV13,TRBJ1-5,TGTAGCAATCAGCCCCAGCATTTT,CSNQPQHF
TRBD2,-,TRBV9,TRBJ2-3,TGTGCCAGCAGCGTAACTAGCGGGGGGACTAGCACAGATACGCAGTATTTT,CASSVTSGGTSTDTQYF